This T cell receptor beta chain was observed in a study of CD8 T cells in ankylosing spondylitis (dated by TCRdb to 2016 to 2017). About the full investigation: The study profiled T cell receptor beta repertoires in healthy donors and ankylosing spondylitis patients to find disease-linked TCR variants. The full study cohort was made up of under 30 ankylosing spondylitis patients and about a hundred healthy donors. Peripheral blood was sampled, and synovial fluid was additionally collected from ankylosing spondylitis patients. What the authors observed across the whole study: Some of the motif variants had been reported before in the synovial fluid and blood of reactive arthritis patients, a finding that suggests common disease-initiation mechanisms. A TCR beta motif made up of fewer than 10 highly homologous amino acid variants appeared to be characteristic of blood from ankylosing spondylitis patients. The disease-linked clones showed a CD8+ phenotype and occurred at relatively low frequencies in peripheral blood. Significant enrichment of the disease-linked clones was reported in matched synovial fluid samples from ankylosing spondylitis patients.

This clonotype has only a few counts. Its antigen is not yet known. Nothing much larger sits one base from this clone, and base qualities are not available. The germline V gene encodes CDR1 SGHRS and CDR2 YFSETQ. There are 15 amino acids in the CDR3, from cysteine to phenylalanine inclusive. Only the CDR3 DNA stays, 45 bases, in frame from base 1. For this chain, trimming is 4 bases at the V end and 0 bases at the J end, and the number of junction bases without a gene match is 7. The data were produced on an Illumina HiSeq 2500. Quantitative 5'-RACE with molecular barcodes was the method used to prepare the TCR beta libraries. Under the source paper's analysis protocol: A new computational method, built on a probabilistic model of VDJ rearrangement, was used to identify disease-linked TCR variants. The raw public data were reprocessed by TCRdb itself: fastp quality trimming at Q25, MiXCR clonotype calling, in-frame beta chains only. Each entry merges the rows of one CDR3 protein and shows their most common DNA and genes. The V and J calls and clone size are TCRdb's, not the authors'. The sample profile shows 750,000 to 850,000 distinct CDR3 sequences; approximately 12% of them were found once. Under 0.6% of the sample goes to the ten largest clones.

This chain joins TRBV5-1 to TRBJ2-7; 7 of the junction bases match TRBD1. Sequences were obtained from blood, either unsorted or a sorted T cell fraction (not recorded which). The clonotype was recovered from a male donor with ankylosing spondylitis. The CDR3 corresponds to CASSVTGTSSYEQYF. The DNA is TGCGCCAGCAGCGTGACAGGGACAAGCTCCTACGAGCAGTACTTC.